This paragraph covers one TCR beta chain sequence. Its antigen is as yet unknown. A read error may account for a junction end that differs from germline. The source of the sample is a study of molecular identifiers for immune sequencing clone quantification. The wider study: With replicates, the RNA of 20,000 or 100,000 naive CD8 cells was split five ways and four were sequenced.

One entry per CDR3 protein results from TCRdb running MiXCR on the PCR reads. Here the sample spans about 36,000 distinct CDR3 sequences, about a fifth being singletons. Overall study results and limits: Clone sizes could be underestimated for highly expanded clones when identical TCR molecules share a barcode. Among effectors, clones above 20 RNA copies held over 97% of molecules; among naive cells, under 1%.

The CDR3 contains 13 residues. The germline V gene encodes CDR1 LNHDA and CDR2 SQIVND (reference sequence). Using a CD8+CD4-CCR7+CD45RA+ phenotype, naive CD8 T cells were sorted. The chain couples TRBV19 to TRBJ1-4; a possible D gene is TRBD1 (6 bases). The sequence derives from a human donor in good health. Some libraries in this study had Jurkat cell RNA spiked in. Specimen: naive CD8+ T cells from blood, with Jurkat cell RNA spiked in. Noted subset: FACS-sorted CD8+CD4-CCR7+CD45RA+ naive T cells. The CDR3 DNA sequence: TGTGCCAGTATGGGGGCCTACCGGGAAAGACTGTTTTTT. Translating gives CASMGAYRERLFF.